One sample yielded the 20 T cell receptor beta chains listed below, sequenced in a study of siplizumab effects on memory and regulatory T cells. Assay used: immunoSEQ multiplex PCR; TCRdb lists only in-frame clones, some missing. The repertoire holds more than 95,000 clones, about 93% seen once, with roughly 0.64% in the top ten. Specimen: Tregs sorted from blood. Receptors were obtained from a human donor in good health.

The chain recombines TRBV11-2 with TRBJ2-1; the match to TRBD2 covers 10 bases. Germline CDR1 reads SGHAT; CDR2 reads FQNNGV. This CDR3 is built from 17 residues. V lost 0 bases, J lost 0 bases, and 2 bases stayed unmatched. The CDR3 DNA is TGTGCCAGCAGCTTAGAACTAGCGGGGAGCTCCTACAATGAGCAGTTCTTC. Protein sequence: CASSLELAGSSYNEQFF. Drawing the rest from reference TRBV11-2 and TRBJ2-1, the complete variable domain is EAGVAQSPRYKIIEKRQSVAFWCNPISGHATLYWYQQILGQGPKLLIQFQNNGVVDDSQLPKDRFSAERLKGVDSTLKIQPAKLEDSAVYLCASSLELAGSSYNEQFFGPGTRLTVL.

The V gene is TRBV6-6, the J gene TRBJ2-3, with D uncertain. Trimming cost V 2 bases and J 2 bases, with 2 bases left between them. The CDR3 runs 12 residues. CDR1 and CDR2 from the germline V gene are MNHNY and SVGAGI (reference sequence). The DNA of the CDR3 is TGTGCCAGCAGTTACCACACAGATACGCAGTATTTT. It encodes CASSYHTDTQYF.

This clone appeared a few times. The CDR3 loop is CASSIQNTEAFF. CDR3 DNA: TGTGCCAGTAGTATACAGAACACTGAAGCTTTCTTT. The rearrangement uses TRBV19 and TRBJ1-1; D uncertain. The V gene's germline CDR1 is LNHDA and CDR2 SQIVND (reference sequence). CDR3 length equals 12 residues. The V and J ends lost 2 bases and 1 base respectively, with 2 bases between them.

This chain connects TRBV5-1 to TRBJ2-7; D might be TRBD1 (6 bases). This CDR3 region has 12 residues. Germline values: CDR1 SGHRS, CDR2 YFSETQ. V lost 2 bases and J 5 bases, leaving 8 bases between the germline ends. CDR3 sequence: CASSLQGNEQYF. DNA for the CDR3: TGCGCCAGCAGCTTACAGGGAAACGAGCAGTACTTC.

The J gene is TRBJ1-2, the V gene TRBV9; D is perhaps TRBD1 (5 bases). The CDR3 runs to 15 residues. CDR1 is SGDLS and CDR2 is YYNGEE in the germline V gene. The ends were cut back, 4 bases at V and 6 bases at J, with 19 bases in the middle. The CDR3 sequence: CASSPRVAGDDGYTF. Here the CDR3 DNA reads TGTGCCAGCAGCCCCCGGGTTGCGGGGGATGATGGCTACACCTTC.

The chain combines TRBV29-1 with TRBJ2-3; 9 bases map to TRBD2. The CDR3 covers 14 residues. V lost 4 bases, J lost 7 bases, and 9 bases stayed unmatched. The germline CDR1 and CDR2 sequences are SQVTM and ANQGSEA. In nucleotides, the CDR3 is TGCAGCGTTGCCCCTAGCGGGGCTAGGAATACGCAGTATTTT. This translates into CSVAPSGARNTQYF.

The chain couples TRBV2 to TRBJ1-5; D perhaps matches TRBD1 (5 bases). Germline V gives CDR1 SNHLY, CDR2 FYNNEI. V dropped 6 bases and J dropped 7 bases, with 10 bases sitting between them. The CDR3 is 12 residues long. CDR3 sequence (DNA): TGTGCCAGCAGCAGACAGATGCAGCCCCAGCATTTT. As protein: CASSRQMQPQHF.

The J gene is TRBJ2-1, the V gene TRBV30, with TRBD2 matching 7 bases. This CDR3 spans 16 amino acids. In germline, CDR1 is GTSNPN, CDR2 SVGIG (reference sequence). Trimming took 0 bases from V and 4 from J; bases not matched to a gene: 9. DNA for the CDR3: TGTGCCTGGAGTGTAGGGCTCTCAGCGGGGTACAATGAGCAGTTCTTC. Its translation is CAWSVGLSAGYNEQFF.

V usage is TRBV5-5 and J usage is TRBJ2-7; 8 bases fit TRBD2. The length of the CDR3 is 16 residues. The germline V gene encodes CDR1 SGHKS and CDR2 YYEKEE (reference sequence). V lost 6 bases and J lost 2; bases outside the gene matches: 13. The CDR3 loop is CASTRGSGGTPYEQYF. CDR3 nucleotides: TGTGCCAGCACCCGAGGAAGCGGGGGAACCCCCTACGAGCAGTACTTC. The complete variable domain, with remaining parts taken from reference TRBV5-5 and TRBJ2-7, reads DAGVTQSPTHLIKTRGQQVTLRCSPISGHKSVSWYQQVLGQGPQFIFQYYEKEERGRGNFPDRFSARQFPNYSSELNVNALLLGDSALYLCASTRGSGGTPYEQYFGPGTRLTVT.

The chain combines TRBV7-9 with TRBJ2-1; 7 nucleotides align to TRBD1. The CDR3 contains 11 residues. Germline-derived CDR1 and CDR2 are SEHNR and FQNEAQ (reference sequence). V trimming: 3 bases; J trimming: 10 bases; junction bases outside the gene matches: 0. CDR3 in DNA: TGTGCCAGCAGCTTGGGACAGGAGCAGTTCTTC. Translation: CASSLGQEQFF.

V and J are TRBV7-9 and TRBJ1-2; weak D call: TRBD1 (6 bases). The CDR3 is 15 residues long. The V gene lost 0 bases and the J gene lost 4 bases, with 12 bases spanning the gap. Per germline, CDR1 SEHNR and CDR2 FQNEAQ (reference sequence). CDR3 residues: CASSLAMAGAYGYTF. In DNA, the CDR3 is TGTGCCAGCAGCTTAGCAATGGCAGGGGCCTATGGCTACACCTTC.

The chain combines TRBV5-6 with TRBJ1-6; D is undetermined. The germline V gene has CDR1 SGHDT and CDR2 YYEEEE. CDR3 length equals 14 residues. Trimming cost V 0 bases and J 4 bases, with 5 bases left between them. Here the CDR3 reads CASSLALYNSPLHF. In DNA, the CDR3 is TGTGCCAGCAGCTTGGCCTTGTATAATTCACCCCTCCACTTT. The complete variable domain, with remaining parts taken from reference TRBV5-6 and TRBJ1-6, reads DAGVTQSPTHLIKTRGQQVTLRCSPKSGHDTVSWYQQALGQGPQFIFQYYEEEERQRGNFPDRFSGHQFPNYSSELNVNALLLGDSALYLCASSLALYNSPLHFGNGTRLTVT.

The chain uses TRBV5-6 and TRBJ2-1, with D perhaps TRBD2 (6 bases). CDR1 is SGHDT and CDR2 is YYEEEE in the germline V gene. This CDR3 comprises 16 residues. V lost 4 bases and J lost 4, with 18 bases in between. The CDR3 nucleotides are TGTGCCAGCAGCCTCTATTCGGGACTCCGATACAATGAGCAGTTCTTC. Translating gives CASSLYSGLRYNEQFF. Full variable domain (rest looked up from reference TRBV5-6 and TRBJ2-1): DAGVTQSPTHLIKTRGQQVTLRCSPKSGHDTVSWYQQALGQGPQFIFQYYEEEERQRGNFPDRFSGHQFPNYSSELNVNALLLGDSALYLCASSLYSGLRYNEQFFGPGTRLTVL.

V and J are TRBV27 and TRBJ1-6; D is undetermined. CDR3 length equals 13 residues. V lost 7 bases and J lost 7, with 11 bases in between. The germline V gene encodes CDR1 MNHEY and CDR2 SMNVEV (reference sequence). The CDR3 coding sequence is TGTGCCAGCACCTTAGGCGAGAATTCACCCCTCCACTTT. Translating gives CASTLGENSPLHF.

This rearrangement joins TRBV6-1 to TRBJ1-5; weak D call: TRBD1 (5 bases). Trimming left V 2 bases short and J 2 bases short, with 16 bases between. Germline lookup yields CDR1 MNHNS and CDR2 SASEGT. There are 17 residues in the CDR3. Here the CDR3 reads CASSERWGEAGNQPQHF. In DNA form, the CDR3 reads TGTGCCAGCAGTGAAAGGTGGGGGGAAGCGGGCAATCAGCCCCAGCATTTT.

J is TRBJ1-1 and V is TRBV29-1; D is unclear. This CDR3 has 14 residues. Germline-derived CDR1 and CDR2 are SQVTM and ANQGSEA. Trimming shortened V by 0 bases and J by 0 bases, and 8 bases separated the two germline ends. The CDR3 sequence: CSVEEFSMNTEAFF. The CDR3 bases are TGCAGCGTTGAAGAGTTCAGTATGAACACTGAAGCTTTCTTT. The full variable domain, rest sourced from reference TRBV29-1 and TRBJ1-1, is SAVISQKPSRDICQRGTSLTIQCQVDSQVTMMFWYRQQPGQSLTLIATANQGSEATYESGFVIDKFPISRPNLTFSTLTVSNMSPEDSSIYLCSVEEFSMNTEAFFGQGTRLTVV.

The chain combines TRBV9 with TRBJ2-1; D is uncertain. Germline CDR1 and CDR2: SGDLS and YYNGEE. The CDR3 consists of 13 residues. The V end was cut by 0 bases, the J end by 4 bases, with 5 bases between. This CDR3 reads CASSVGAYNEQFF. CDR3 bases: TGTGCCAGCAGCGTAGGCGCTTACAATGAGCAGTTCTTC.

The chain combines TRBV18 with TRBJ2-5; the D gene is possibly TRBD2 (6 bases). V was clipped by 1 base and J by 5 bases, with 14 bases between them. Germline V gene data show CDR1 as KGHSH and CDR2 as LQKENI. The CDR3 is 15 residues long. The chain's CDR3 is CASSPQAGLVETQYF. The DNA for the CDR3 is TGTGCCAGCTCACCACAGGCGGGGCTGGTTGAGACCCAGTACTTC.

The chain joins TRBV10-3 to TRBJ2-2, with 7 bases lining up with TRBD1. CDR3 size: 15 residues. From germline, CDR1 is ENHRY and CDR2 SYGVKD. V gave up 0 bases and J gave up 7 bases; unmatched junction bases: 5. In DNA, the CDR3 is TGTGCCATCAGTGAGTCGAGGGGGCGCGACGGGGAGCTGTTTTTT. Encoded protein: CAISESRGRDGELFF.

The sample holds one count of this clone. The rearrangement links TRBV5-1 to TRBJ1-4; D may be TRBD1 (6 bases). The CDR3 has 15 amino acids. V was pared by 2 bases and J by 3 bases, with 11 bases between. From germline, CDR1 is SGHRS and CDR2 YFSETQ. The CDR3 bases are TGCGCCAGCAGCTTTTTGGGGGCGCCTAATGAAAAACTGTTTTTT. Translation: CASSFLGAPNEKLFF.